This TCR beta chain appears in the sequencing data of a study of spatial heterogeneity in lung cancer. The study, taken as a whole, reports: Ubiquitous, expanded tumor-derived TCRs were more frequently observed in blood at resection than at follow-up.

TCRdb called the 5' RACE reads again in MiXCR, with one record for every CDR3 protein. The sample lists tens of thousands of distinct CDR3 sequences, less than 15% occurring once. Time point denoted: sample taken at primary tumor resection. The input material, whole RNA from tumor, nontumor lung or frozen PBMC, was sequenced unsorted. V was clipped by 3 bases and J by 7 bases, with 13 bases between them. The germline V gene encodes CDR1 ENHRY and CDR2 SYGVKD. This CDR3 contains 14 residues. Comment on this clonotype: The target antigen is unknown.

The receptor was derived from a male donor with early-stage non-small cell lung cancer. The chain is built from TRBV10-3 and TRBJ2-1, with D maybe TRBD1 (6 bases). The sample in question was PBMCs, obtained at surgery. The CDR3 is CAISEGQGLNEQFF. The CDR3 region has the DNA TGTGCCATCAGTGAAGGGCAGGGGCTTAATGAGCAGTTCTTC.